The next 5 T cell receptor beta chains were all read from a single sample in a study of blood T cell repertoires in COVID-19. Profiled with immunoSEQ multiplex PCR; TCRdb holds only in-frame clones, not every one. The data show 200,000 to 300,000 clones, 80% to 95% seen once. The sequencing input was peripheral blood. Every receptor here comes from a man aged 25 to 45 with COVID-19, enrolled during active disease.

CDR3 region: CASSLPGYTF. CDR3 DNA: TGTGCCAGCAGCCTTCCTGGCTACACCTTC. V and J are TRBV21-1 and TRBJ1-2. TRBV21-1 has pseudogene status. CDR3 length: 10 residues.

The chain links TRBV7-9 to TRBJ2-5, with a possible D match to TRBD2 (5 bases). With 6 bases removed from V and 0 bases from J, the gap between germline ends came to 8 bases. The germline CDR1 and CDR2 sequences are SEHNR and FQNEAQ (reference sequence). The CDR3 has 13 residues. The CDR3 nucleotides are TGTGCCAGCAGGGCCGGGAACCAAGAGACCCAGTACTTC. Protein product: CASRAGNQETQYF. The whole variable domain, remainder taken from reference TRBV7-9 and TRBJ2-5, is DTGVSQNPRHKITKRGQNVTFRCDPISEHNRLYWYRQTLGQGPEFLTYFQNEAQLEKSRLLSDRFSAERPKGSFSTLEIQRTEQGDSAMYLCASRAGNQETQYFGPGTRLLVL.

In this sample, this clone turned up once. V and J are TRBV5-1 and TRBJ1-1, with a possible D match to TRBD1 (6 bases). Germline values: CDR1 SGHRS, CDR2 YFSETQ. V lost 2 bases, J lost 0 bases, and 8 bases lay in between. The CDR3 totals 14 residues. The CDR3 DNA reads TGCGCCAGCAGCTTCGGGGGGCTGAACACTGAAGCTTTCTTT. Translating it yields CASSFGGLNTEAFF.

This rearrangement joins TRBV9 to TRBJ2-1; 7 nucleotides match TRBD1. Losses at the gene ends were 4 bases for V and 10 bases for J; bases not matched to a gene: 11. Germline CDR1 reads SGDLS; CDR2 reads YYNGEE. This CDR3 has 14 amino acids. CDR3: CASSPERQGWEQFF. CDR3 nucleotide sequence: TGTGCCAGCAGCCCCGAACGACAGGGTTGGGAGCAGTTCTTC.

V is TRBV9 and J is TRBJ2-1, with 7 bases aligning to TRBD1. Germline assignment: CDR1 SGDLS and CDR2 YYNGEE. Trimming took 3 bases from V and 6 from J; bases not matched to a gene: 3. This CDR3 spans 13 amino acids. The CDR3 region is CASSARTGNEQFF. The CDR3 bases are TGTGCCAGCAGCGCCCGGACAGGCAATGAGCAGTTCTTC.